The 29 T cell receptor beta chains listed next were all sequenced from one sample in a study of T-cell memory formation after mild COVID-19. TCRdb redid the calling of the 5' RACE reads with MiXCR, one entry per CDR3 protein. The profile shows about 45,000 distinct CDR3 sequences, roughly 9.8% of them singletons. Sequencing was performed on PBMCs or a T cell subset sorted from them (not recorded which). The receptors derive from an adult woman who had mild COVID-19 (a few samples of this study predate the infection). Cell type and time point are not known.

This clonotype appeared a few times. V is TRBV9 and J is TRBJ2-5; D is perhaps TRBD1 or TRBD2 (5 bases each). V lost 4 bases and J 1 base, leaving 11 bases between the germline ends. Germline V gene data show CDR1 as SGDLS and CDR2 as YYNGEE. The CDR3 has 14 residues. Written as DNA, the CDR3 is TGTGCCAGCAGCACCGGGACCATCCAAGAGACCCAGTACTTC. It encodes CASSTGTIQETQYF.

This clonotype turned up a few times. This chain uses TRBV5-1 with TRBJ1-2, with D possibly matching TRBD1 (6 bases). Looked up from germline, CDR1 is SGHRS and CDR2 is YFSETQ. V gave up 0 bases and J gave up 4 bases, with 10 bases separating them. CDR3 length equals 14 residues. CDR3 amino acids: CASSLGTAPYGYTF. DNA of the CDR3: TGCGCCAGCAGCTTGGGGACAGCACCCTATGGCTACACCTTC.

CDR3 sequence: CASSDTSGSLFYNEQFF. CDR3 DNA sequence: TGTGCCAGCAGTGATACTAGCGGGAGCCTCTTTTACAATGAGCAGTTCTTC. The chain has TRBV27 and TRBJ2-1; TRBD2 agrees at 11 bases. Per the germline V gene, CDR1 is MNHEY and CDR2 is SMNVEV (reference sequence). Trimming cost V 5 bases and J 4 bases; bases outside gene matches: 10. This CDR3 comprises 17 residues.

This clonotype has just a few counts. CDR3 in amino acids: CASSPEGFNYGYTF. CDR3 DNA sequence: TGCGCCAGCAGCCCGGAGGGTTTCAACTATGGCTACACCTTC. The chain links TRBV5-1 to TRBJ1-2; D unclear. In germline, CDR1 is SGHRS, CDR2 YFSETQ. This CDR3 has 14 amino acids. The V and J ends lost 4 bases and 2 bases respectively, with 12 bases between them.

This clonotype is medium-sized. The chain couples TRBV20-1 to TRBJ2-1, with D maybe TRBD2 (6 bases). This CDR3 is built from 15 residues. From germline, CDR1 is DFQATT and CDR2 SNEGSKA (reference sequence). Trimming left V 6 bases short and J 2 bases short, with 17 bases between. The CDR3 region has the DNA TGCAGTGCGTGGAGGGCCGATGGGGCCTACAATGAGCAGTTCTTC. Protein product: CSAWRADGAYNEQFF.

This clonotype has at least ten counts. The chain is built from TRBV29-1 and TRBJ2-7, with a possible D match to TRBD1 (5 bases). V lost 4 bases to trimming and J lost 2 bases, with 12 bases between them. The CDR3 totals 13 residues. In germline, CDR1 is SQVTM, CDR2 ANQGSEA. The DNA for the CDR3 is TGCAGCGTTGTCTATATGACAGCCTACGAGCAGTACTTC. This gives the protein CSVVYMTAYEQYF.

This chain uses TRBV12-3 or TRBV12-4 with TRBJ2-7; unclear D gene. Trimming pared 0 bases from V and 3 bases from J, leaving 9 bases between. CDR3 size: 14 residues. The chain's CDR3 is CASSLAGSNYEQYF. Here the CDR3 DNA reads TGTGCCAGCAGTTTAGCGGGCAGCAACTACGAGCAGTACTTC.

This clonotype was seen a few times. The chain carries TRBV24-1 and TRBJ2-6, with TRBD1 identical over 7 bases. The CDR3 has 19 amino acids. The ends lost 4 bases at V and 2 bases at J; junction bases unmatched: 13. The germline V gene has CDR1 KGHDR and CDR2 SFDVKD. This CDR3 reads CATSDPGQDLFAGANVLTF. The CDR3 DNA reads TGTGCCACCAGTGACCCTGGACAGGACCTCTTCGCTGGGGCCAACGTCCTGACTTTC.

The chain combines TRBV6-6 with TRBJ1-5, with no clear D. V shed 4 bases and J shed 4 bases, with 14 bases lying between them. Germline V gives CDR1 MNHNY, CDR2 SVGAGI (reference sequence). The CDR3 has 15 residues. CDR3 protein: CASSFRPALNQPQHF. The CDR3 nucleotides read TGTGCCAGCAGTTTTCGGCCCGCTTTAAATCAGCCCCAGCATTTT.

This clonotype was observed a handful of times. The rearrangement uses TRBV5-1 and TRBJ1-1; D is unclear. V shed 5 bases and J shed 1 base, with 12 bases lying between them. The CDR3 length is 14 residues. CDR1 SGHRS and CDR2 YFSETQ come from the germline V gene. CDR3: CASRLKESNTEAFF. The CDR3 DNA is TGCGCCAGCAGATTAAAGGAGTCGAACACTGAAGCTTTCTTT.

This clonotype was observed at least ten times. The chain employs TRBV7-8 and TRBJ2-7; 7 bases line up with TRBD1. CDR1 SGHVS and CDR2 FQNEAQ come from the germline V gene. V trimming: 5 bases; J trimming: 12 bases; junction bases outside the gene matches: 13. The CDR3 runs to 13 residues. The CDR3 DNA reads as TGTGCCAGCAGCCCAAGGGACAGTCCCTCGGCGTACTTC. Translated, it gives CASSPRDSPSAYF.

This clonotype was detected many times. The chain joins TRBV12-3 or TRBV12-4 to TRBJ2-6, with D possibly being TRBD1 or TRBD2 (5 bases each). Trimming left V 5 bases short and J 0 bases short, with 14 bases between. The CDR3 is 17 amino acids. This chain's CDR3 is CASSPIGTGSGANVLTF. In DNA, the CDR3 is TGTGCCAGCAGTCCCATCGGGACGGGCTCTGGGGCCAACGTCCTGACTTTC.

This clonotype was detected only a few times. The CDR3 nucleotides read TGTGCCAGTAGTGAACGGCTGAGGACTAACTATGGCTACACCTTC. This codes for CASSERLRTNYGYTF. This sequence joins TRBV19 and TRBJ1-2, with no clear D. Germline CDR1 and CDR2: LNHDA and SQIVND (reference sequence). Deletions cut 5 bases from V and 0 bases from J, with 13 bases between. The CDR3 is made up of 15 amino acids. Drawing the rest from reference TRBV19 and TRBJ1-2, the complete variable domain is DGGITQSPKYLFRKEGQNVTLSCEQNLNHDAMYWYRQDPGQGLRLIYYSQIVNDFQKGDIAEGYSVSREKKESFPLTVTSAQKNPTAFYLCASSERLRTNYGYTFGSGTRLTVV.

This clonotype was seen only a few times. The V and J genes are TRBV20-1 and TRBJ2-5; TRBD2 aligns across 9 bases. Trimming removed 0 bases from V and 7 bases from J; junction bases left unmatched: 9. The CDR3 is 15 amino acids. Germline V lookup: CDR1 DFQATT, CDR2 SNEGSKA (reference sequence). In DNA form, the CDR3 reads TGCAGTGCTAGAGACCCGACTAGCGGTTCTGGGACCCAGTACTTC. Amino acids: CSARDPTSGSGTQYF.

This clonotype was picked up a small number of times. V usage is TRBV5-6 and J usage is TRBJ2-3; TRBD2 matches 8 bases. Unmatched junction bases numbered 10, after V lost 1 base and J lost 0 bases. The CDR3 loop spans 18 amino acids. Per germline, CDR1 SGHDT and CDR2 YYEEEE. CDR3 sequence reads: CASSLYAGGPPSTDTQYF. The CDR3 coding sequence is TGTGCCAGCAGCTTGTACGCGGGAGGCCCGCCTAGCACAGATACGCAGTATTTT. The variable domain in full, completed from reference TRBV5-6 and TRBJ2-3, reads DAGVTQSPTHLIKTRGQQVTLRCSPKSGHDTVSWYQQALGQGPQFIFQYYEEEERQRGNFPDRFSGHQFPNYSSELNVNALLLGDSALYLCASSLYAGGPPSTDTQYFGPGTRLTVL.

The chain carries TRBV29-1 and TRBJ2-2; 9 nucleotides line up with TRBD2. CDR3 length: 13 residues. V shed 6 bases and J 6 bases; nucleotides not matched to a gene: 5. The germline V gene encodes CDR1 SQVTM and CDR2 ANQGSEA. Here the CDR3 reads CSVAGGAAGELFF. Written as DNA, the CDR3 is TGCAGCGTGGCGGGGGGGGCGGCCGGGGAGCTGTTTTTT.

The V call is TRBV2, the J call TRBJ2-5, with 9 bases identical to TRBD1. Trimming took 5 bases from V and 1 from J; bases not matched to a gene: 5. The CDR3 spans 15 residues. Germline CDR1 reads SNHLY; CDR2 reads FYNNEI. The CDR3 loop reads CASSSGTGSQETQYF. The CDR3 nucleotides read TGTGCCAGCAGTTCCGGGACAGGGTCCCAAGAGACCCAGTACTTC.

This clonotype was detected ten times or more. CDR3 coding DNA: TGCGCCAGCAGTGTCTCAGGACAGGGGGAGACCCAGTACTTC. This codes for CASSVSGQGETQYF. The gene calls are TRBV5-1 and TRBJ2-5; the match to TRBD1 covers 9 bases. Losses at the gene ends were 5 bases for V and 5 bases for J; bases not matched to a gene: 7. The CDR3 consists of 14 residues. Germline CDR1 SGHRS, CDR2 YFSETQ.

The chain carries TRBV20-1 and TRBJ2-1; the match to TRBD2 covers 9 bases. CDR3 length equals 16 residues. Per the germline V gene, CDR1 is DFQATT and CDR2 is SNEGSKA (reference sequence). Germline trimming cut 6 bases from V and 0 bases from J; bases unmatched to any gene: 9. CDR3 coding DNA: TGCAGTGCATCTAGCGGGACCGTCCGCTCCTACAATGAGCAGTTCTTC. Its protein is CSASSGTVRSYNEQFF.

This clonotype was recorded at least ten times. V and J are TRBV7-9 and TRBJ1-2; D uncertain. Germline V gene sequence: CDR1 SEHNR, CDR2 FQNEAQ (reference sequence). The CDR3 length is 11 residues. V lost 1 base and J 8 bases, leaving 5 bases between the germline ends. The CDR3 loop reads CASSLGNGYTF. The DNA of the CDR3 is TGTGCCAGCAGCTTAGGGAACGGCTACACCTTC.

This clonotype was recorded many times. The rearrangement uses TRBV6-5 and TRBJ2-3; TRBD1 aligns across 7 bases. V shed 5 bases and J 4 bases; nucleotides not matched to a gene: 9. CDR1 is MNHEY and CDR2 is SVGAGI in the germline V gene. The length of the CDR3 is 15 residues. The DNA for the CDR3 is TGTGCCAGCAGTAACAGGGGACAGCGAGCAGATACGCAGTATTTT. Its protein is CASSNRGQRADTQYF.

This clonotype was seen many times. V usage is TRBV10-3 and J usage is TRBJ1-5, with D unresolved. The germline V and J ends were trimmed by 2 bases and 7 bases, with 6 bases remaining between them. The CDR3 has 12 amino acids. Germline V gene data show CDR1 as ENHRY and CDR2 as SYGVKD. For the CDR3, the DNA is TGTGCCATCAGTGAGAACAACCAGCCCCAGCATTTT. It codes for CAISENNQPQHF.

The chain uses TRBV12-3 or TRBV12-4 and TRBJ2-1, with TRBD2 as a possible D gene (5 bases). The CDR3 is 19 amino acids. V shed 1 base and J shed 0 bases, with 19 bases lying between them. The CDR3 protein is CASSLGIWASMSSYNEQFF. The CDR3 DNA reads as TGTGCCAGCAGTTTAGGTATATGGGCTAGCATGAGCTCCTACAATGAGCAGTTCTTC.

The chain uses TRBV6-6 and TRBJ1-1, with a possible D match to TRBD1 (5 bases). The CDR3 runs to 16 residues. The V gene's germline CDR1 is MNHNY and CDR2 SVGAGI (reference sequence). V was pared by 5 bases and J by 1 base, with 17 bases between. The chain's CDR3 is CASSAREGWRNTEAFF. CDR3 DNA sequence: TGTGCCAGCAGTGCGCGGGAGGGGTGGAGGAACACTGAAGCTTTCTTT.

The CDR3 loop reads CSAGVAGYEQFF. CDR3 sequence (DNA): TGCAGTGCTGGGGTAGCGGGCTATGAGCAGTTCTTC. The rearrangement uses TRBV20-1 and TRBJ2-1; TRBD2 aligns across 7 bases. J was trimmed by 8 bases and V by 5 bases; bases with no gene match: 6. This CDR3 contains 12 residues. CDR1 and CDR2 (germline): DFQATT, SNEGSKA (reference sequence).

There are a few counts of this clonotype. The chain couples TRBV14 to TRBJ2-3, with D maybe TRBD1 (5 bases). Trimming stripped 4 bases from V and 5 bases from J, with 13 bases between. Per the germline V gene, CDR1 is SGHDN and CDR2 is FVKESK. The CDR3 covers 14 residues. This CDR3 reads CASSPSVRVDTQYF. DNA for the CDR3: TGTGCCAGCAGCCCCTCTGTCAGGGTAGATACGCAGTATTTT.

This clonotype appeared many times. At one end, the junction sequence differs from germline, possibly due to a read error. V and J are TRBV12-3 or TRBV12-4 and TRBJ2-7; 11 bases line up with TRBD2. This CDR3 has 15 residues. CDR3: CASSLDRQSLAGANF. DNA for the CDR3: TGTGCCAGCAGTTTAGATAGACAGTCACTAGCGGGAGCCAACTTC.

The rearrangement joins TRBV5-1 to TRBJ2-5; no clear D. Germline V gene lookup returns CDR1 SGHRS and CDR2 YFSETQ. The V gene lost 2 bases and the J gene lost 2 bases, with 4 bases spanning the gap. There are 12 residues in the CDR3. The CDR3 coding sequence is TGCGCCAGCAGCTTCGATCAAGAGACCCAGTACTTC. The encoded protein is CASSFDQETQYF.

The rearrangement joins TRBV11-2 to TRBJ1-2; 7 nucleotides align to TRBD1. The trim removed 1 base at V and 10 bases at J, leaving 9 bases unmatched. Germline CDR1 and CDR2: SGHAT and FQNNGV. This CDR3 comprises 14 residues. The CDR3 loop reads CASSLGDSRPLYTF. DNA for the CDR3: TGTGCCAGCAGCTTAGGGGACAGCCGTCCCCTCTACACCTTC.